The 3 T cell receptor beta chains below were found in one sample sequenced in a study of T cell clonotyping in hematopoietic cell transplantation. TCRdb's copy holds only in-frame clones and misses some; the assay was immunoSEQ multiplex PCR. In the table there are 4,500 to 6,500 clones, around 83% of which are singletons. Described time point: recipient sample about 28 days before transplant, after cytoreduction. The source material was peripheral blood mononuclear cells, sampled before stem cell transplant. These receptors originate from a man between 60 and 75 years old with acute myeloid leukemia. Some clones in this sample may be carry-over from other donors' samples.

The V call is TRBV6-6, the J call TRBJ2-7; no definite D call. Germline V lookup: CDR1 MNHNY, CDR2 SVGAGI (reference sequence). This CDR3 has 14 residues. Trimming cost V 8 bases and J 5 bases, with 19 bases left between them. CDR3 sequence (DNA): TGTGCCAGCTCCCGGCAGGCTATGGGCCACGAGCAGTACTTC. It codes for CASSRQAMGHEQYF.

Regarding this clone: Mismatch with germline at one junction end may stem from a read error. This chain joins TRBV6-6 and TRBJ1-4, with D perhaps TRBD1 (6 bases). CDR1 is MNHNY, CDR2 SVGAGI, per germline (reference sequence). The CDR3 length is 14 residues. The CDR3 loop is CASRLRVQGEKLLF. In nucleotides, the CDR3 is TGTGCCAGCAGGTTACGGGTACAGGGAGAAAAACTGCTTTTT.

This clone has just a few counts. The chain has TRBV7-2 and TRBJ2-7; 12 bases are shared with TRBD2. Germline V lookup: CDR1 SGHTA, CDR2 FQGNSA. Germline trimming cut 7 bases from V and 0 bases from J; bases unmatched to any gene: 10. The CDR3 is 17 amino acids. In nucleotides, the CDR3 is TGTGCCAGCACGCGACTAGCGGGAGCAGTAAACTCCTACGAGCAGTACTTC. Translation: CASTRLAGAVNSYEQYF.